The rows below give T cell receptor beta chains drawn from one sample of a study of cytomegalovirus exposure and HLA in healthy donors. The data were produced by immunoSEQ multiplex PCR, yet TCRdb's version contains in-frame clones alone and is incomplete. The table has fewer than 130,000 clones, 74% seen once. Sequenced material: PBMCs. These TCRs come from a man between 45 and 60 years old in good health and CMV-seropositive. Each CDR3 is given with its conserved first and last residue. Clone size is given for some rows only: seen once, a few or many times, or a class if the clone is expanded.

CDR3 protein: CASSEAGQETQYF
clone size: -
V gene: TRBV10-2

CDR3 protein: CASSAQLPASGVVDTQYF
clone size: -
V gene: TRBV9

CDR3 protein: CASSQSSQTGREKLFF
clone size: -
V gene: TRBV16

CDR3 protein: CASSLEGTDYEQYF
clone size: -
V gene: TRBV5-1

CDR3 protein: CASSLGQQGATEAFF
clone size: -
V gene: TRBV5-1

CDR3 protein: CASSESPLGGQPQHF
clone size: -
V gene: TRBV6-1

CDR3 protein: CASSWDRGDTEAFF
clone size: -
V gene: TRBV5-1

CDR3 protein: CASSEDSLNTEAFF
clone size: -
V gene: TRBV2

CDR3 protein: CATSRERDYTDTQYF
clone size: -
V gene: TRBV15

CDR3 protein: CASSSGLNTGELFF
clone size: -
V gene: TRBV5-1

CDR3 protein: CSVGSPRRTGGTYEQYF
clone size: -
V gene: TRBV29-1

CDR3 protein: CASSLTGQTGELFF
clone size: few
V gene: TRBV11-1

CDR3 protein: CASSPQPGLAGGETQYF
clone size: -
V gene: TRBV5-4

CDR3 protein: CASSPGVGGEQYF
clone size: -
V gene: TRBV7-9

CDR3 protein: CASSLKFQVRGADETQYF
clone size: -
V gene: TRBV7-3

CDR3 protein: CASSLIPGEFGNTIYF
clone size: -
V gene: TRBV7-9

CDR3 protein: CASSQMIVQNYGYTF
clone size: once
V gene: TRBV4-1

CDR3 protein: CASARDRVYEQYF
clone size: -
V gene: TRBV5-8

CDR3 protein: CASSGEGGTEAFF
clone size: -
V gene: TRBV2

CDR3 protein: CASSPTRWGEAFF
clone size: -
V gene: TRBV7-3

CDR3 protein: CASSSSYRVDNEKLFF
clone size: few
V gene: TRBV27

CDR3 protein: CASSAGAGQPQHF
clone size: -
V gene: TRBV19

CDR3 protein: CASSAGQSYGYTF
clone size: -
V gene: TRBV6-1

CDR3 protein: CASTKTTATDTQYF
clone size: few
V gene: TRBV6-5

CDR3 protein: CASSLKRDTYNEQFF
clone size: -
V gene: TRBV27

CDR3 protein: CASSVAAAGTQYF
clone size: -
V gene: TRBV9

CDR3 protein: CASSLERGRYEQYF
clone size: once
V gene: TRBV5-1

CDR3 protein: CASSYRIGRDNEQFF
clone size: -
V gene: TRBV7-7

CDR3 protein: CASRRPGQGDEKLFF
clone size: -
V gene: TRBV19

CDR3 protein: CASSEVAGEAYEQYF
clone size: -
V gene: TRBV6-1

CDR3 protein: CASSSGGPNTEAFF
clone size: -
V gene: TRBV6-1

CDR3 protein: CTSSPPTNEKLFF
clone size: -
V gene: TRBV1

CDR3 protein: CASSVRTGWYEQYF
clone size: -
V gene: TRBV2

CDR3 protein: CASLGPATNEKLFF
clone size: -
V gene: TRBV30

CDR3 protein: CASQLTSGPYEQYF
clone size: once
V gene: TRBV2

CDR3 protein: CASSQEAGFHGYTF
clone size: -
V gene: TRBV4-2

CDR3 protein: CASSEIPAGESTEAFF
clone size: few
V gene: TRBV2

CDR3 protein: CASSLTAVYTEAFF
clone size: once
V gene: TRBV5-1

CDR3 protein: CASSLAAGGGRFF
clone size: -
V gene: TRBV7-6

CDR3 protein: CASSQDSGRTPQHF
clone size: -
V gene: TRBV4-2

CDR3 protein: CANSRQGGETQYF
clone size: -
V gene: TRBV21-1

CDR3 protein: CASSPLPGTSGGAVDIQYF
clone size: -
V gene: TRBV4-1

CDR3 protein: CASSENSNYGYTF
clone size: -
V gene: TRBV2

CDR3 protein: CASSPGTGARTGELFF
clone size: -
V gene: TRBV5-1

CDR3 protein: CASSIRTDLGYEQYF
clone size: -
V gene: TRBV19

CDR3 protein: CASSRGQVNQPQHF
clone size: few
V gene: TRBV6-5

CDR3 protein: CASSPGTGIPTNEKLFF
clone size: few
V gene: TRBV18